Below are 22 T cell receptor beta chains sequenced from a single sample in a study of STAT5B mutations in CD4+ large granular lymphocyte leukemia. Profiled with immunoSEQ multiplex PCR; TCRdb holds only in-frame clones, not every one. This sample has tens of thousands of clones, with roughly 85% found just once. The sample was CD4+ T cells from blood buffy coats. These TCRs come from a human donor in good health.

V usage is TRBV19 and J usage is TRBJ1-4, with 7 nucleotides matching TRBD1. Germline loops: CDR1 LNHDA, CDR2 SQIVND (reference sequence). Trimming cost V 5 bases and J 5 bases; bases outside gene matches: 2. This CDR3 spans 13 amino acids. CDR3 region: CASSDRANEKLFF. DNA for the CDR3: TGTGCCAGTAGTGACAGGGCGAATGAAAAACTGTTTTTT.

The chain recombines TRBV27 with TRBJ2-1; 13 positions match TRBD2. The CDR3 extends over 16 amino acids. J gave up 9 bases and V 7 bases, and 12 bases lay outside the gene matches. Germline values: CDR1 MNHEY, CDR2 SMNVEV (reference sequence). The CDR3 sequence: CASTSSGTSGIFEQFF. CDR3 coding DNA: TGTGCCAGCACATCCTCCGGGACTAGCGGGATATTTGAGCAGTTCTTC.

The rearrangement joins TRBV25-1 to TRBJ2-5; 10 positions match TRBD2. After removal of 3 bases from V and 4 bases from J, the junction contained 8 bases not matched to a gene. Germline CDR1 MGHDK, CDR2 SYGVNS. CDR3 length: 16 residues. CDR3 residues: CASSDSGLAAGETQYF. CDR3 nucleotides: TGTGCCAGCAGTGACTCTGGACTAGCGGCGGGAGAGACCCAGTACTTC.

This chain connects TRBV9 to TRBJ2-5; 13 nucleotides line up with TRBD2. Trimming took 5 bases from V and 3 from J; bases not matched to a gene: 4. CDR1 and CDR2 (germline): SGDLS, YYNGEE. CDR3 size: 15 residues. The CDR3 DNA reads TGTGCCAGCAGTCAACTAGCGGGAGGGGAAGAGACCCAGTACTTC. Translating gives CASSQLAGGEETQYF.

The rearrangement links TRBV6-6 to TRBJ1-5; D not certain. V dropped 2 bases and J dropped 0 bases, with 5 bases sitting between them. There are 14 residues in the CDR3. Germline assignment: CDR1 MNHNY and CDR2 SVGAGI (reference sequence). CDR3 amino acids: CASSYADSNQPQHF. In DNA, the CDR3 is TGTGCCAGCAGTTACGCAGATAGCAATCAGCCCCAGCATTTT.

About this clone: One end of the junction fails to match germline, which may point to a read error. The genes are TRBV2 and TRBJ2-5, with TRBD2 identical over 10 bases. From germline, CDR1 is SNHLY and CDR2 FYNNEI. This CDR3 region has 13 residues. CDR3 region: CASKREGQKTQYF. The CDR3 DNA reads TGTGCCAGCAAGCGGGAGGGCCAAAAGACCCAGTACTTC.

The J gene is TRBJ2-7, the V gene TRBV19, with 12 bases identical to TRBD2. CDR1 is LNHDA, CDR2 SQIVND, per germline (reference sequence). The CDR3 totals 16 residues. The V and J ends lost 7 bases and 5 bases, in that order; junction bases with no gene match: 12. CDR3 loop: CASNDGYGLAGHEQYF. The CDR3 coding sequence is TGTGCCAGTAACGATGGGTACGGACTAGCGGGACACGAGCAGTACTTC. Based on the CDR3 plus reference TRBV19 and TRBJ2-7, the full variable domain is DGGITQSPKYLFRKEGQNVTLSCEQNLNHDAMYWYRQDPGQGLRLIYYSQIVNDFQKGDIAEGYSVSREKKESFPLTVTSAQKNPTAFYLCASNDGYGLAGHEQYFGPGTRLTVT.

The rearrangement joins TRBV6-1 to TRBJ1-2; D not resolved. The V gene lost 11 bases and the J gene lost 2 bases, with 15 bases spanning the gap. From germline, CDR1 is MNHNS and CDR2 SASEGT. This CDR3 region has 13 residues. CDR3 in DNA: TGTGCCGGACGGGCCGCGGGGAACTATGGCTACACCTTC. Its translation: CAGRAAGNYGYTF.

This clone was seen just once. V is TRBV10-3 and J is TRBJ2-1; 10 positions match TRBD2. This CDR3 region has 18 residues. V lost 3 bases, J lost 4 bases, and 12 bases stayed unmatched. Germline V lookup: CDR1 ENHRY, CDR2 SYGVKD. This CDR3 is CAISDHRGTSEKYNEQFF. The CDR3 region has the DNA TGTGCCATCAGTGATCATAGAGGGACTAGCGAGAAGTACAATGAGCAGTTCTTC.

The chain carries TRBV2 and TRBJ2-5; 8 bases are shared with TRBD2. The V segment lost 8 bases and the J segment 5 bases; nucleotides outside the gene matches: 7. The CDR3 consists of 13 residues. CDR1 SNHLY and CDR2 FYNNEI come from the germline V gene. CDR3 sequence (DNA): TGTGCCAGCGGCCCGGGACTAGTGGAGACCCAGTACTTC. This encodes CASGPGLVETQYF.

V usage is TRBV14 and J usage is TRBJ2-7; D remains ambiguous. There are 13 residues in the CDR3. The V and J ends lost 5 bases and 5 bases respectively, with 13 bases between them. CDR1 and CDR2 (germline): SGHDN, FVKESK. CDR3 coding DNA: TGTGCCAGCAGCTACCTAAGGATGAACGAGCAGTACTTC. This translates into CASSYLRMNEQYF.

The V and J genes are TRBV2 and TRBJ1-1; TRBD1 is a possible D gene (5 bases). The CDR3 runs 14 residues. With 4 bases removed from V and 4 bases from J, the gap between germline ends came to 13 bases. Germline V CDR1 and CDR2: SNHLY, FYNNEI. The CDR3 region is CASSGAGLGTEAFF. CDR3 sequence (DNA): TGTGCCAGCAGTGGGGCAGGGCTGGGCACTGAAGCTTTCTTT.

This chain links TRBV7-2 with TRBJ2-3; no reliable D call. Trimming shortened V by 5 bases and J by 3 bases, and 12 bases separated the two germline ends. Germline CDR1 reads SGHTA; CDR2 reads FQGNSA. The CDR3 has 14 residues. The CDR3 DNA is TGTGCCAGCAGCATACAGTACGGGACAGATACGCAGTATTTT. Its translation: CASSIQYGTDTQYF.

The chain combines TRBV19 with TRBJ2-7, with a possible D match to TRBD2 (5 bases). CDR1 is LNHDA and CDR2 is SQIVND in the germline V gene (reference sequence). The germline V and J ends were trimmed by 7 bases and 6 bases, with 19 bases remaining between them. This CDR3 is built from 14 residues. CDR3 in DNA: TGTGCCAGTACTTCAAGAGGGAGTGGGTCCGAGCAGTACTTC. Amino acid sequence: CASTSRGSGSEQYF. The full variable domain, with the rest looked up from reference TRBV19 and TRBJ2-7, is DGGITQSPKYLFRKEGQNVTLSCEQNLNHDAMYWYRQDPGQGLRLIYYSQIVNDFQKGDIAEGYSVSREKKESFPLTVTSAQKNPTAFYLCASTSRGSGSEQYFGPGTRLTVT.

The chain employs TRBV9 and TRBJ2-1; D is unclear. Trimming cost V 0 bases and J 0 bases, with 19 bases left between them. Germline CDR1 reads SGDLS; CDR2 reads YYNGEE. The CDR3 extends over 19 amino acids. The CDR3: CASSVGVTVFSSSYNEQFF. The CDR3 DNA reads TGTGCCAGCAGCGTAGGGGTTACAGTCTTCTCGAGCTCCTACAATGAGCAGTTCTTC.

The J gene is TRBJ1-1, the V gene TRBV27, with a tentative D call TRBD1 (6 bases). This CDR3 spans 15 amino acids. Germline CDR1 MNHEY, CDR2 SMNVEV (reference sequence). V lost 5 bases, J lost 8 bases, and 21 bases lay in between. The CDR3 loop reads CASSPGVSRDREAFF. CDR3 in DNA: TGTGCCAGCAGTCCCGGCGTGAGCCGCGACAGGGAAGCTTTCTTT.

This clone was counted a single time. The V call is TRBV12-5, the J call TRBJ2-2; TRBD1 aligns across 10 bases. CDR1 LGHNT and CDR2 FRNRAP come from the germline V gene. V lost 5 bases to trimming and J lost 3 bases; unmatched junction nucleotides: 3. This CDR3 comprises 15 residues. The DNA for the CDR3 is TGTGCTAGTGGTACCGGGACAGGGGACACCGGGGAGCTGTTTTTT. It yields the protein CASGTGTGDTGELFF.

The chain couples TRBV7-2 to TRBJ2-7; 10 positions agree with TRBD2. The CDR3 runs to 13 residues. Germline assignment: CDR1 SGHTA and CDR2 FQGNSA. The trim removed 6 bases at V and 7 bases at J, leaving 6 bases unmatched. The CDR3 reads CASSSRLAGEQYF. In DNA, the CDR3 is TGTGCCAGCAGTTCCCGACTAGCGGGTGAGCAGTACTTC.

The table lists this clone with a count of one. The CDR3 sequence: CASSKGTGLQPQHF. The CDR3 region has the DNA TGTGCCAGCAGCAAAGGGACAGGGCTTCAGCCCCAGCATTTT. The chain couples TRBV7-6 to TRBJ1-5; TRBD1 agrees at 9 bases. With 5 bases clipped from V and 6 bases from J, the junction kept 5 bases outside the gene matches. Germline V CDR1 and CDR2: SGHVS, FNYEAQ. The CDR3 contains 14 residues.

This chain connects TRBV7-8 to TRBJ2-1; 12 nucleotides line up with TRBD2. Germline V gives CDR1 SGHVS, CDR2 FQNEAQ. V gave up 3 bases and J gave up 8 bases; unmatched junction bases: 11. The CDR3 loop spans 17 amino acids. The CDR3 coding sequence is TGTGCCAGCAGCTTTAGGCCAGGGACTAGCGGGTCATATGAGCAGTTCTTC. Protein sequence: CASSFRPGTSGSYEQFF.

V usage is TRBV7-2 and J usage is TRBJ2-7; TRBD2 matches 7 bases. Per the germline V gene, CDR1 is SGHTA and CDR2 is FQGNSA. The CDR3 is made up of 15 amino acids. V lost 1 base and J lost 2; bases outside the gene matches: 5. The CDR3 region has the DNA TGTGCCAGCAGCTTAGATTGGGGGGGAACCTACGAGCAGTACTTC. It is translated as CASSLDWGGTYEQYF.

The chain is built from TRBV5-6 and TRBJ1-2, with D perhaps matching TRBD1 (5 bases). Germline values: CDR1 SGHDT, CDR2 YYEEEE. This CDR3 is built from 15 residues. V was trimmed by 1 base and J by 3 bases, leaving 13 bases between them. The CDR3 coding sequence is TGTGCCAGCAGCTTGTCGGGGGAGGCGGACTATGGCTACACCTTC. This codes for CASSLSGEADYGYTF. Using reference TRBV5-6 and TRBJ1-2 for the parts outside the CDR3, the full variable domain is DAGVTQSPTHLIKTRGQQVTLRCSPKSGHDTVSWYQQALGQGPQFIFQYYEEEERQRGNFPDRFSGHQFPNYSSELNVNALLLGDSALYLCASSLSGEADYGYTFGSGTRLTVV.